This T cell receptor (beta chain) was observed in a study of OX40 agonist ivuxolimab in advanced cancers. Clones were sequenced by immunoSEQ multiplex PCR, and TCRdb holds only the in-frame ones, with some missing. The sample has fewer than 50,000 clones, roughly nine tenths seen once. CDR3 length equals 16 residues. The V end was cut by 0 bases, the J end by 0 bases, with 9 bases between. The germline V gene has CDR1 MNHNS and CDR2 SASEGT. The specimen was CD4+ or CD8+ T cells sorted from blood, collected in a trial of the OX40 agonist ivuxolimab. The chain employs TRBV6-1 and TRBJ1-3, with D unclear. This clonotype was sampled from an adult with an advanced solid tumor such as melanoma, head and neck, liver or kidney cancer. CDR3 bases: TGTGCCAGCAGTGAAGCTCGCGGGTACTCTGGAAACACCATATATTTT. It yields the protein CASSEARGYSGNTIYF.